A selection of T cell receptor beta chains follows, all from one sample in a study of blood T cell repertoires in COVID-19. Profiled with immunoSEQ multiplex PCR; TCRdb holds only in-frame clones, not every one. The sample holds over 70,000 clones, around 80% seen once. Material for sequencing was peripheral blood. Receptor source: a woman of 80 years or more with active or convalescent COVID-19. The CDR3 runs from the conserved cysteine through the conserved F or W. The D gene is left open where the match is weak. Only some rows state a clone size, as once, few, many or a class for expanded clones.

CDR3,DNA,size,J,V,D
CASSPRGAGGGTDTQYF,TGCGCCAGCAGTCCTAGGGGTGCGGGAGGGGGCACAGATACGCAGTATTTT,NA,TRBJ2-3,TRBV5-1,TRBD2
CASGTGVPEAFF,TGTGCCAGCGGGACAGGTGTGCCTGAAGCTTTCTTT,NA,TRBJ1-1,TRBV28,TRBD1
CASSFNSGGASGELFF,TGTGCCAGCAGCTTTAATAGCGGGGGGGCCTCCGGGGAGCTGTTTTTT,NA,TRBJ2-2,TRBV11-2,TRBD2
CASSESYQPQHF,TGTGCCAGCAGTGAGTCTTATCAGCCCCAGCATTTT,NA,TRBJ1-5,TRBV2,NA
CATVKRNRGQESESSYEQYF,TGTGCCACGGTCAAACGGAACAGGGGCCAAGAAAGCGAGAGCTCCTACGAGCAGTACTTC,NA,TRBJ2-7,TRBV24-1,TRBD1
CASSQEAGWGRSGNTIYF,TGCGCCAGCAGCCAAGAGGCGGGCTGGGGGAGGAGTGGAAACACCATATATTTT,NA,TRBJ1-3,TRBV4-3,NA
CASELEVISSTQYF,TGTGCCAGTGAACTAGAAGTAATATCTTCAACGCAGTATTTT,NA,TRBJ2-3,TRBV7-9,NA
CASSLAVGGTQYF,TGTGCCAGCAGCCTGGCAGTCGGCGGGACCCAGTACTTC,NA,TRBJ2-5,TRBV2,NA
CASSPRDSKDYGYTF,TGTGCCAGCTCTCCGAGGGACAGTAAGGACTATGGCTACACCTTC,NA,TRBJ1-2,TRBV6-5,TRBD1
CASSLARGLGEKLFF,TGTGCCAGCAGCTTAGCGAGGGGGCTGGGTGAAAAACTGTTTTTT,NA,TRBJ1-4,TRBV7-9,TRBD1
CASSLAGQPLSPEQYF,TGTGCCAGCAGCTTAGCGGGACAGCCGCTGTCACCCGAGCAGTACTTC,NA,TRBJ2-7,TRBV7-2,TRBD1
CASSHRVGSWRRETQYF,TGTGCCAGCAGCCACCGTGTGGGGAGTTGGAGGAGAGAGACCCAGTACTTC,NA,TRBJ2-5,TRBV7-2,NA
CASRPTGLYGYTF,TGTGCCAGCAGGCCGACAGGGCTCTATGGCTACACCTTC,NA,TRBJ1-2,TRBV27,TRBD1
CASSARPQGATTEAFF,TGTGCCAGCAGCGCCCGCCCACAGGGGGCGACCACTGAAGCTTTCTTT,NA,TRBJ1-1,TRBV5-6,TRBD1
CSVARNTEAFF,TGCAGCGTTGCCAGGAACACTGAAGCTTTCTTT,NA,TRBJ1-1,TRBV29-1,NA
CASSQALPSDEQYF,TGCGCCAGCAGCCAAGCGCTTCCTAGCGACGAGCAGTACTTC,NA,TRBJ2-7,TRBV4-3,NA
CAWIKTKMGGPSTNSPLHF,TGTGCCTGGATCAAAACGAAAATGGGGGGGCCCTCTACCAATTCACCCCTCCACTTT,NA,TRBJ1-6,TRBV30,NA
CASRIDRGRDEQYF,TGTGCCAGCAGAATCGACAGGGGGCGCGACGAGCAGTACTTC,NA,TRBJ2-7,TRBV28,TRBD1
CASSLWDTDQPQHF,TGTGCCAGCAGCTTGTGGGACACTGATCAGCCCCAGCATTTT,NA,TRBJ1-5,TRBV5-5,NA
CASSTDRGPWETQYF,TGTGCCAGCAGCACCGACAGGGGGCCGTGGGAGACCCAGTACTTC,once,TRBJ2-5,TRBV11-3,TRBD1
CASSSRASGGAIGELFF,TGTGCCAGCAGCAGCCGTGCGAGCGGGGGGGCAATCGGGGAGCTGTTTTTT,NA,TRBJ2-2,TRBV7-2,TRBD2
CATSDLGTDNGYTF,TGTGCCACCAGTGACCTCGGGACAGATAATGGCTACACCTTC,NA,TRBJ1-2,TRBV24-1,TRBD1
CATAFGQGPNQPQHF,TGTGCCACCGCCTTTGGACAGGGGCCCAATCAGCCCCAGCATTTT,NA,TRBJ1-5,TRBV10-3,TRBD1
CAWSAGQSAQHF,TGTGCCTGGAGTGCGGGACAGTCAGCCCAGCATTTT,NA,TRBJ1-5,TRBV30,TRBD1
CATSEEMDTEAFF,TGTGCTACCTCCGAAGAGATGGACACTGAAGCTTTCTTT,NA,TRBJ1-1,TRBV7-2,NA
CAETDGTNQPQHF,TGTGCAGAGACAGATGGAACCAATCAGCCCCAGCATTTT,NA,TRBJ1-5,TRBV28,NA
CAWSWGHYSNQPQHF,TGTGCCTGGAGTTGGGGACACTATAGCAATCAGCCCCAGCATTTT,NA,TRBJ1-5,TRBV30,NA
CATSRDWADYGYTF,TGTGCCACCAGCAGAGATTGGGCAGACTATGGCTACACCTTC,NA,TRBJ1-2,TRBV15,NA
CASSQDRGHTIYF,TGTGCCAGCAGCCAAGATCGAGGGCACACCATATATTTT,NA,TRBJ1-3,TRBV3-1/TRBV3-2,NA
CASSHPGTKQFF,TGTGCCAGCTCACACCCCGGGACAAAGCAGTTCTTC,NA,TRBJ2-1,TRBV2,NA
CASSLSGGGQPQHF,TGTGCCAGCAGCTTATCAGGGGGTGGTCAGCCCCAGCATTTT,NA,TRBJ1-5,TRBV7-9,TRBD1
CASSSLSGGYGYTF,TGTGCCAGCAGTTCGTTATCAGGGGGGTATGGCTACACCTTC,NA,TRBJ1-2,TRBV6-2/TRBV6-3,TRBD1